Reported below is one T cell receptor (beta chain). The record originates from a study of breast tumors, draining lymph nodes, adjacent tissues. The lymph nodes were axillary draining lymph nodes from breast cancer patients. TCRdb reprocessed the multiplex PCR reads with MiXCR, giving one entry per CDR3 protein. The sample lists about 270,000 distinct CDR3 sequences, around 30% occurring once. The sample taken for sequencing was axillary lymph node tissue. This receptor was identified in a female donor with breast cancer. Some clones in this sample may be carry-over from other donors' samples.

CDR3 protein: CASSYSLAGGVQETQYF. CDR3 nucleotide sequence: TGTGCCAGCAGTTACTCGTTGGCGGGAGGGGTTCAAGAGACCCAGTACTTC. This chain connects TRBV6-2 or TRBV6-3 to TRBJ2-5, with 9 bases matching TRBD2. This CDR3 spans 17 amino acids. The V segment lost 0 bases and the J segment 2 bases; nucleotides outside the gene matches: 7. Germline loops: CDR1 MNHEY, CDR2 SVGEGT.